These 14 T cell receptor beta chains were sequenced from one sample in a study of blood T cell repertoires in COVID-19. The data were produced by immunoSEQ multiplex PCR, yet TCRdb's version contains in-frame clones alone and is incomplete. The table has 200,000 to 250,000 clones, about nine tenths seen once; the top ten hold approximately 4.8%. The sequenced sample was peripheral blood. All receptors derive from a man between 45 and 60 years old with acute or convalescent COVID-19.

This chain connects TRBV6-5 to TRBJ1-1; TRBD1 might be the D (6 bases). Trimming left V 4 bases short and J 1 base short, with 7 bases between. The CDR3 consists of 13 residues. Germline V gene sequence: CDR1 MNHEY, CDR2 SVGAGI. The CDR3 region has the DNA TGTGCCAGCAGTTTACAGGGGAACACTGAAGCTTTCTTT. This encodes CASSLQGNTEAFF.

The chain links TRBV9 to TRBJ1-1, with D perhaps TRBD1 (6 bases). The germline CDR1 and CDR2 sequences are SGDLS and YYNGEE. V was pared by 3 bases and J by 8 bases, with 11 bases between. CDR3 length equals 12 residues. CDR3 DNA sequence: TGTGCCAGCAGCGGACAACAGGGCGAAGCTTTCTTT. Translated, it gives CASSGQQGEAFF.

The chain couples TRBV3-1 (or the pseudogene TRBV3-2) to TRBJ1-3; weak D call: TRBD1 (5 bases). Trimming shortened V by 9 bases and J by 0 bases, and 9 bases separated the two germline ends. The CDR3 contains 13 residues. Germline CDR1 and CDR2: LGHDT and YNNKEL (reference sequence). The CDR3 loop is CASGQSSGNTIYF. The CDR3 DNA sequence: TGTGCCAGTGGACAAAGCTCTGGAAACACCATATATTTT.

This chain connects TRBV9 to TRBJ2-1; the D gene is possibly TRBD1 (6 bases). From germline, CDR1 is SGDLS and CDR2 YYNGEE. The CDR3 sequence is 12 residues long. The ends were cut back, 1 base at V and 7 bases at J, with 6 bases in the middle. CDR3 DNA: TGTGCCAGCAGCGTACAGGGGAATGAGCAGTTCTTC. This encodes CASSVQGNEQFF.

Here the CDR3 reads CASSLVQGQGGNSPLHF. DNA of the CDR3: TGCGCCAGCAGCTTGGTACAGGGTCAAGGGGGTAATTCACCCCTCCACTTT. The chain employs TRBV5-1 and TRBJ1-6, with a weak D call TRBD1 (6 bases). Per germline, CDR1 SGHRS and CDR2 YFSETQ. The CDR3 totals 17 residues. V gave up 0 bases and J gave up 6 bases, with 16 bases separating them.

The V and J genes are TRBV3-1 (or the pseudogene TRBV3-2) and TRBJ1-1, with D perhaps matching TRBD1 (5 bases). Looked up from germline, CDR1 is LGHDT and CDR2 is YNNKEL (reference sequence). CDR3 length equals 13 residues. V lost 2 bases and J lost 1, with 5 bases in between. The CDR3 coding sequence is TGTGCCAGCAGCCAAACAGGGAACACTGAAGCTTTCTTT. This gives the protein CASSQTGNTEAFF.

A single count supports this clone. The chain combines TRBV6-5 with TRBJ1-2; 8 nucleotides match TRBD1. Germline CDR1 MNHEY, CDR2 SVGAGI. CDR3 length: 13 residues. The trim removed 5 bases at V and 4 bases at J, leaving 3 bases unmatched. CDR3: CASSRTGPYGYTF. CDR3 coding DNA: TGTGCCAGCAGTCGGACAGGGCCCTATGGCTACACCTTC.

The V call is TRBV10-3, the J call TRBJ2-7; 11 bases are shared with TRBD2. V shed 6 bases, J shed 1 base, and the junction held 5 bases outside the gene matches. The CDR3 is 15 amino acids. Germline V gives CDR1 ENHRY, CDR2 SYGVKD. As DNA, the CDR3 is TGTGCCATCAGATATAGCGGGGGGGGATCCTACGAGCAGTACTTC. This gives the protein CAIRYSGGGSYEQYF.

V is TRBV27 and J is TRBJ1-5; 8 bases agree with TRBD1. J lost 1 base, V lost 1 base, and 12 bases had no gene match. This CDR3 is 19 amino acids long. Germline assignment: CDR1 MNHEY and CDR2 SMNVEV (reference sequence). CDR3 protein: CASSLWAGTGASSNQPQHF. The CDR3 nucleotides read TGTGCCAGCAGTTTATGGGCAGGGACAGGAGCTTCAAGCAATCAGCCCCAGCATTTT.

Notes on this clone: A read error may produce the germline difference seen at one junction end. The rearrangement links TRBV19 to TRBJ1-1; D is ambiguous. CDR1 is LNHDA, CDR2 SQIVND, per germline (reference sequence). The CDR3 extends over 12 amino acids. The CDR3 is CASSIDRSQVGF. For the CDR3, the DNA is TGTGCCAGTAGTATAGATCGGTCCCAGGTCGGCTTT.

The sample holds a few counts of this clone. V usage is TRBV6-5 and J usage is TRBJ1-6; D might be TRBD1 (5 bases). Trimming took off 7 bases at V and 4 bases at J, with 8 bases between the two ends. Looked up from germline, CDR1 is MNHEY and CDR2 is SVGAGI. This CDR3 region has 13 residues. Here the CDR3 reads CASTGGYNSPLHF. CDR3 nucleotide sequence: TGTGCCAGCACCGGGGGGTATAATTCACCCCTCCACTTT.

CDR3 coding DNA: TGTGCCAGCAGTGAACCAGGGCGTCGCAATCAGCCCCAGCATTTT. Translating it yields CASSEPGRRNQPQHF. The chain is built from TRBV6-1 and TRBJ1-5; a possible D gene is TRBD1 (5 bases). The CDR3 runs to 15 residues. Trimming took off 2 bases at V and 2 bases at J, with 10 bases between the two ends. CDR1 MNHNS and CDR2 SASEGT come from the germline V gene.

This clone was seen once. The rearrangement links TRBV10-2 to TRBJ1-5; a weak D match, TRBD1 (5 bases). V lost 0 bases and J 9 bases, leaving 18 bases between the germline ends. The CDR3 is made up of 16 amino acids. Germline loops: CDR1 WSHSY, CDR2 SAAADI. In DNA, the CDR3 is TGCGCCAGCAGTGAGTCGAGAGGGACTCTTCGTCGGCCCCAGCATTTT. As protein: CASSESRGTLRRPQHF.

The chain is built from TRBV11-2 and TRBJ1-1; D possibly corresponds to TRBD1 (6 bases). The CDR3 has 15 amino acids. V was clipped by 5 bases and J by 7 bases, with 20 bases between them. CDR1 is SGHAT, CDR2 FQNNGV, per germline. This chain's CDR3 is CASSGRGGLAGEAFF. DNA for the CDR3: TGTGCCAGCAGCGGGAGGGGGGGCTTGGCAGGTGAAGCTTTCTTT. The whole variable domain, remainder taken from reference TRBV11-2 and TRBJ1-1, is EAGVAQSPRYKIIEKRQSVAFWCNPISGHATLYWYQQILGQGPKLLIQFQNNGVVDDSQLPKDRFSAERLKGVDSTLKIQPAKLEDSAVYLCASSGRGGLAGEAFFGQGTRLTVV.